This T cell receptor beta chain was sequenced for a study of blood T cell repertoires in COVID-19. In the study overall: From T cells, B-cell-depleted T cells, or PBMCs came the material, which was cDNA or gDNA.

V was trimmed by 2 bases and J by 0 bases, leaving 20 bases between them. This CDR3 is 18 amino acids long. The germline V gene has CDR1 MNHEY and CDR2 SMNVEV (reference sequence). Authors' data handling: Scientists estimated how many nucleated cells there were by amplifying reference gene primers. Method: immunoSEQ multiplex PCR; TCRdb's copy keeps in-frame clones and lacks some. The V and J calls and clone size are taken from that table; D and trimming were inferred from the DNA. The data contain over 110,000 clones, approximately 80% of them seen just once; the ten biggest clones take up approximately 8.2%.

The sample taken for sequencing was peripheral blood. V and J are TRBV27 and TRBJ2-7; D perhaps matches TRBD2 (6 bases). The clonotype originates from a human donor in a cohort sampled during active COVID-19. The CDR3 region is CASSLRWREKTSSYEQYF. The CDR3, as DNA: TGTGCCAGCAGTTTACGATGGAGGGAGAAAACAAGCTCCTACGAGCAGTACTTC.